This TCR beta chain was sequenced for a study of shared clonotypes between healthy human individuals. Terminally differentiated effector memory CD45RA+ cells were excluded from the naive CD8 cells, which were CD45RO-negative and positively selected for CCR7. Germline trimming cut 4 bases from V and 4 bases from J; bases unmatched to any gene: 2. This CDR3 is 13 amino acids long. In germline, CDR1 is SGHRS, CDR2 YFSETQ. Clones were sequenced by immunoSEQ multiplex PCR, and TCRdb holds only the in-frame ones, with some missing. Altogether hundreds of thousands of clones are present, around 93% being singletons, with the ten largest covering approximately 25%.

The TCR originated in a man in his thirties or forties in good health. The chain employs TRBV5-1 and TRBJ2-4; TRBD1 matches at 7 bases. The sample taken for sequencing was naive CD8+ T cells sorted from blood. CDR3 DNA sequence: TGCGCCAGCAGCGACAGGGTAAAAAACATTCAGTACTTC. Residues: CASSDRVKNIQYF.